This T cell receptor (beta chain) was identified during a study of shared clonotypes between healthy human individuals. This clone was detected once. Its antigen is still unknown. At one boundary the junction diverges from the germline segment, which might be a read error. Every subset's genomic DNA went evenly onto several immunoSEQ plates. Some clones are missing from TCRdb's copy, which holds only in-frame ones; the method was immunoSEQ multiplex PCR. The sample holds some 580,000 clones, about 97% seen once. Study findings and constraints: Depth of sequencing was expected to influence donor clonotype sharing.

The CDR3 extends over 16 amino acids. CDR1 and CDR2 from the germline V gene are MGHRA and YSYEKL. V usage is TRBV4-1 and J usage is TRBJ2-5; 8 bases are shared with TRBD2. The sequenced sample consisted of naive CD4+ T cells sorted from blood. Subset: CD45RA+ positively selected. The TCR was taken from a woman in her twenties or thirties in good health. The CDR3 spells CASSQPTSGGQGTQYF. CDR3 DNA sequence: TGCGCCAGCAGCCAACCTACGAGCGGGGGACAAGGGACCCAGTACTTC.